The text below deals with one T cell receptor (beta chain). This sample was taken from a study of cytomegalovirus exposure and HLA in healthy donors. V shed 0 bases, J shed 5 bases, and the junction held 10 bases outside the gene matches. Germline values: CDR1 SGHRS, CDR2 YFSETQ. The CDR3 loop spans 16 amino acids. Profiling relied on immunoSEQ multiplex PCR, and the TCRdb table lists in-frame clones only, not all of them. The sample yields 250,000 to 350,000 clones, roughly 87% seen once. The sequenced sample consisted of PBMCs. This rearrangement joins TRBV5-1 to TRBJ1-2; 7 positions match TRBD1. This TCR came from a woman aged 25 to 45 in good health and CMV-seropositive. CDR3 nucleotides: TGCGCCAGCAGCTTGGGCGCAGGGGGTGTTACGTATGGCTACACCTTC. Protein sequence: CASSLGAGGVTYGYTF.